The present TCR beta chain was sequenced within a study of cytotoxic CD8 clonotypes in ibrutinib-treated CLL. Study-wide background: On average, each sample had some 260,000 productive templates and tens of thousands of productive rearrangements.

TCRdb's copy holds only in-frame clones and misses some; the assay was immunoSEQ multiplex PCR. The sample comprises fewer than 75,000 clones, less than 75% of which are singletons, and 35% to 55% rests with the top ten. Study-wide points: The clonality went up when patients responded to ibrutinib and dropped back toward baseline at progression.

The V segment lost 3 bases and the J segment 3 bases; nucleotides outside the gene matches: 2. CDR3 length: 14 amino acids. Germline V CDR1 and CDR2: SGHNT, YYREEE (reference sequence). Comment on this clone: Its antigen is still unknown.

This receptor was taken from a human donor with chronic lymphocytic leukemia. Sequenced here: PBMCs, sampled after 12 months of ibrutinib treatment. The chain combines TRBV5-4 with TRBJ2-3; 9 bases fit TRBD1. Here the CDR3 reads CASSSDRGTDTQYF. The CDR3 coding sequence is TGTGCCAGCAGCTCGGACAGGGGAACAGATACGCAGTATTTT.